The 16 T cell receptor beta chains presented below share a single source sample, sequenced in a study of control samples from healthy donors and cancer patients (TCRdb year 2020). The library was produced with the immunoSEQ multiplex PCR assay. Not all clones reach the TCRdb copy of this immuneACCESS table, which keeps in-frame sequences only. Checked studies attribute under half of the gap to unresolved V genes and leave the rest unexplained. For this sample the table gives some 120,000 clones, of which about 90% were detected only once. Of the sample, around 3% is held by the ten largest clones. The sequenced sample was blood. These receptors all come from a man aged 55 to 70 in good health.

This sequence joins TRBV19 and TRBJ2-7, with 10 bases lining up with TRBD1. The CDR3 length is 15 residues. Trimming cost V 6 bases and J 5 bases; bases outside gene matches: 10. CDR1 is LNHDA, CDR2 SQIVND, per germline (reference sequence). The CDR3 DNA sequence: TGTGCCAGTAGCGCACAGACAGGGGGCGCGAACGAGCAGTACTTC. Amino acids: CASSAQTGGANEQYF.

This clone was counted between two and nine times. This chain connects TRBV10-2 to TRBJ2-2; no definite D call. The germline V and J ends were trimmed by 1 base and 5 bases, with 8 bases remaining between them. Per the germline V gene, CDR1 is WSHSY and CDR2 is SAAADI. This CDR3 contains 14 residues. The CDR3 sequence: CASSELWGTGELFF. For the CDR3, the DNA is TGCGCCAGCAGTGAGTTGTGGGGAACCGGGGAGCTGTTTTTT.

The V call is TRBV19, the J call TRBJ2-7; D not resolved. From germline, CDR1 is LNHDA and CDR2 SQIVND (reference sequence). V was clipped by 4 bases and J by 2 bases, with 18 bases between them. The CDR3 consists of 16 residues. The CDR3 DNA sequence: TGTGCCAGTAGTAGAAGTTTTGGATCCCAGGCCTACGAGCAGTACTTC. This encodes CASSRSFGSQAYEQYF.

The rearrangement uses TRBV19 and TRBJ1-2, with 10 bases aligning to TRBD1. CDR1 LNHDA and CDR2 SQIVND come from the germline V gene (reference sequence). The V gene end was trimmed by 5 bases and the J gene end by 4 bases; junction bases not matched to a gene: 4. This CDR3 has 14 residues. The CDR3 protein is CASSRQGASYGYTF. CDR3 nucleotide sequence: TGTGCCAGTAGTCGACAGGGGGCTAGCTATGGCTACACCTTC.

The CDR3 is CASSPPGGKVDTEAFF. CDR3 bases: TGTGCCAGCTCACCACCGGGGGGCAAGGTGGACACTGAAGCTTTCTTT. This chain connects TRBV18 to TRBJ1-1, with a possible D match to TRBD1 (6 bases). Deletions cut 0 bases from V and 3 bases from J, with 14 bases between. The CDR3 is made up of 16 amino acids. CDR1 KGHSH and CDR2 LQKENI come from the germline V gene. Looking up the rest from reference TRBV18 and TRBJ1-1 gives the full variable domain: NAGVMQNPRHLVRRRGQEARLRCSPMKGHSHVYWYRQLPEEGLKFMVYLQKENIIDESGMPKERFSAEFPKEGPSILRIQQVVRGDSAAYFCASSPPGGKVDTEAFFGQGTRLTVV.

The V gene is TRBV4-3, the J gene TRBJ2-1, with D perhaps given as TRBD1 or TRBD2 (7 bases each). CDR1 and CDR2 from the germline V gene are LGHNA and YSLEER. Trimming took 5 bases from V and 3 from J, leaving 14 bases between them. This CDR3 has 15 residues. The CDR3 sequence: CASSSDREGYNEQFF. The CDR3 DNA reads TGCGCCAGCAGCTCTGACAGGGAGGGCTACAATGAGCAGTTCTTC.

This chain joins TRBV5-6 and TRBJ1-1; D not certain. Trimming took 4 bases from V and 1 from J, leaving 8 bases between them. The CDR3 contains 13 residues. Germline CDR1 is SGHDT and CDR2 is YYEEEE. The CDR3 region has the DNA TGTGCCAGCAGCCTGAGTCCGAACACTGAAGCTTTCTTT. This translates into CASSLSPNTEAFF. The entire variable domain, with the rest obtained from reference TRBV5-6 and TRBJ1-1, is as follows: DAGVTQSPTHLIKTRGQQVTLRCSPKSGHDTVSWYQQALGQGPQFIFQYYEEEERQRGNFPDRFSGHQFPNYSSELNVNALLLGDSALYLCASSLSPNTEAFFGQGTRLTVV.

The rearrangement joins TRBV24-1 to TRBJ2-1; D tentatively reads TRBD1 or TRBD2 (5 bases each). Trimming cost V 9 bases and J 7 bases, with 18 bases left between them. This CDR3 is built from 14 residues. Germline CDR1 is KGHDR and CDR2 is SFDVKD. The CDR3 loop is CATAPRDVENEQFF. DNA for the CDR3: TGTGCCACCGCACCCCGGGACGTGGAAAATGAGCAGTTCTTC.

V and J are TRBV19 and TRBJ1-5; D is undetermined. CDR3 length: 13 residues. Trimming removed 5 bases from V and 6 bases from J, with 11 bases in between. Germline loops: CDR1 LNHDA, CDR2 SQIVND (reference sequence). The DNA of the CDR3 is TGTGCCAGTAGTTTGCAGTTTGGTCAGCCCCAGCATTTT. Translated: CASSLQFGQPQHF.

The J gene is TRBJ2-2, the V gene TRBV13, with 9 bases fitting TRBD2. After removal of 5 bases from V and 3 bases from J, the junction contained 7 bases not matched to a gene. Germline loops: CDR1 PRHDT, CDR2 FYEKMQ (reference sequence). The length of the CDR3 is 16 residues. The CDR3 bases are TGTGCCAGCAGCGCGGGGGGGCAGGCAGACACCGGGGAGCTGTTTTTT. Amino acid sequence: CASSAGGQADTGELFF.

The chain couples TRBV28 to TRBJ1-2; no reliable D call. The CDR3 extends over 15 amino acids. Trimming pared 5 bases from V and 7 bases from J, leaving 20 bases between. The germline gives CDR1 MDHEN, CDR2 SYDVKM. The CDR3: CASSIRTGLWGGYTF. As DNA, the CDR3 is TGTGCCAGCAGTATCCGGACCGGACTGTGGGGTGGCTACACCTTC.

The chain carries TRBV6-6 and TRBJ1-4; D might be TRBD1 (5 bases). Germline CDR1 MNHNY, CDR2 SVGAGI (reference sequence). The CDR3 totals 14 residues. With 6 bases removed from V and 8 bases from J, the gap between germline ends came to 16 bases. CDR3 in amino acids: CASRRDGGWEKLFF. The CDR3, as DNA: TGTGCCAGCAGGCGGGATGGGGGGTGGGAAAAACTGTTTTTT.

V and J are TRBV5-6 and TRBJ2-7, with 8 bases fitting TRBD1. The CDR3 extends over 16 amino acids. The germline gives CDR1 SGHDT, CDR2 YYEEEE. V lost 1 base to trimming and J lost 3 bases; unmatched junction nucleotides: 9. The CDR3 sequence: CASSLFQGAEIYEQYF. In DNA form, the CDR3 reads TGTGCCAGCAGCTTGTTTCAGGGGGCGGAAATCTACGAGCAGTACTTC.

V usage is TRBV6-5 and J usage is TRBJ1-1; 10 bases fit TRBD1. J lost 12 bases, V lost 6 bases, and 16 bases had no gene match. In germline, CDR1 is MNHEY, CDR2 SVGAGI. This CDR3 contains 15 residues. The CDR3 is CASSPGTGDRRGTFF. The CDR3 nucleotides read TGTGCCAGCAGCCCCGGGACAGGGGACCGCCGTGGAACTTTCTTT.

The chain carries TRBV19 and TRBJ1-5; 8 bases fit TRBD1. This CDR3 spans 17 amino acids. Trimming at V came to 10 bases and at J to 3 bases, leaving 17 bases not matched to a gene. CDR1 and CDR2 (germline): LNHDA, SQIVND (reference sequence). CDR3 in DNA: TGTGCCACCGATCCCGGCGGGACAGGCAAACACAATCAGCCCCAGCATTTT. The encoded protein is CATDPGGTGKHNQPQHF. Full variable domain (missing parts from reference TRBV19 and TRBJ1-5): DGGITQSPKYLFRKEGQNVTLSCEQNLNHDAMYWYRQDPGQGLRLIYYSQIVNDFQKGDIAEGYSVSREKKESFPLTVTSAQKNPTAFYLCATDPGGTGKHNQPQHFGDGTRLSIL.

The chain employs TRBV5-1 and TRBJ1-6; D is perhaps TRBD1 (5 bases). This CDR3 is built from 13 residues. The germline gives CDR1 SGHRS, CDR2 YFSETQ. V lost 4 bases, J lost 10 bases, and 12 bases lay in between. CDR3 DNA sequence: TGCGCCAGCAGCCCGGGGGGGGACTCACCCCTCCACTTT. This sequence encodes CASSPGGDSPLHF. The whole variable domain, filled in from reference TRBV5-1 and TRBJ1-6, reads KAGVTQTPRYLIKTRGQQVTLSCSPISGHRSVSWYQQTPGQGLQFLFEYFSETQRNKGNFPGRFSGRQFSNSRSEMNVSTLELGDSALYLCASSPGGDSPLHFGNGTRLTVT.